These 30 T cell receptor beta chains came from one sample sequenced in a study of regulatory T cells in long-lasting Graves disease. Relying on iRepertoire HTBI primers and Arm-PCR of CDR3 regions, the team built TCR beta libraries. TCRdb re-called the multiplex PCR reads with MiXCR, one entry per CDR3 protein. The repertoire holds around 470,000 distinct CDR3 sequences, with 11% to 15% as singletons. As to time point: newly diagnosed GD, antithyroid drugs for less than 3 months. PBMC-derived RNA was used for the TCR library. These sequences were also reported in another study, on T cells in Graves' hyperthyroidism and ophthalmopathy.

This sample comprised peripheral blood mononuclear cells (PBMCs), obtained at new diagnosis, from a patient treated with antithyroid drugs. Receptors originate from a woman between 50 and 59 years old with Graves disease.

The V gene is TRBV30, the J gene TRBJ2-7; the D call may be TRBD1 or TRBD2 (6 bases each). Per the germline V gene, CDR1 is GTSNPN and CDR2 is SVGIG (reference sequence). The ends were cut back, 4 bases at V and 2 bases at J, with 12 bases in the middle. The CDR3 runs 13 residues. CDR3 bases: TGTGCCTGGAACAGGGAGGAGGCCTACGAGCAGTACTTC. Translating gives CAWNREEAYEQYF.

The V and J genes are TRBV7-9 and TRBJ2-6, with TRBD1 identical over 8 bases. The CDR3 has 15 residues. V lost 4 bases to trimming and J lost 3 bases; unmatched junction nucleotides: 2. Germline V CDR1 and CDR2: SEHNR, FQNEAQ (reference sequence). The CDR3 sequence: CASSSQGGGANVLTF. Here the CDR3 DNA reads TGTGCCAGCAGCTCACAGGGGGGTGGGGCCAACGTCCTGACTTTC.

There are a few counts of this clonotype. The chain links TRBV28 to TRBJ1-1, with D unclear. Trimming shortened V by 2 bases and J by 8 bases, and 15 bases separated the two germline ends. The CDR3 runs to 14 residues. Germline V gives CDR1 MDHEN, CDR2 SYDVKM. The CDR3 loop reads CASSLRPRQVEAFF. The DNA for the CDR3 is TGTGCCAGCAGTTTAAGGCCACGGCAGGTAGAAGCTTTCTTT.

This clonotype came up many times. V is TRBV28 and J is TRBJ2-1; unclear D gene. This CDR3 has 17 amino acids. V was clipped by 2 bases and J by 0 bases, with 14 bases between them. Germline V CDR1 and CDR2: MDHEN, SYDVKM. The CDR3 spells CASSLGTAKSSYNEQFF. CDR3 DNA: TGTGCCAGCAGTTTAGGAACAGCCAAGAGCTCCTACAATGAGCAGTTCTTC.

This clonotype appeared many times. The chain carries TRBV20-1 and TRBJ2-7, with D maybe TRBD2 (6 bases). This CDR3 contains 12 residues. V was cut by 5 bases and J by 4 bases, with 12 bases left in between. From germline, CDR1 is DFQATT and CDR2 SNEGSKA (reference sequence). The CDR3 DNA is TGCAGTGCTCGGACTACCCGATACGAGCAGTACTTC. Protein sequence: CSARTTRYEQYF.

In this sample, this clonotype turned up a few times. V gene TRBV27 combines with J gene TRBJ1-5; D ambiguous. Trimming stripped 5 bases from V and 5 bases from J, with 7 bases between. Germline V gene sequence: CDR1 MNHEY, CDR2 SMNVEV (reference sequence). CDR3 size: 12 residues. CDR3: CASSLQHQPQHF. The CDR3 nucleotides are TGTGCCAGCAGTCTACAGCATCAGCCCCAGCATTTT.

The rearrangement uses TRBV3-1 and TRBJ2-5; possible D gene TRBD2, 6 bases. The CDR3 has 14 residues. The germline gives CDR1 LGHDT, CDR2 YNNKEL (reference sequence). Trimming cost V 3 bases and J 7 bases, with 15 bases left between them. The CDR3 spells CASSHPGVGGTQYF. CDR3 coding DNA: TGTGCCAGCAGCCATCCTGGGGTGGGGGGGACCCAGTACTTC.

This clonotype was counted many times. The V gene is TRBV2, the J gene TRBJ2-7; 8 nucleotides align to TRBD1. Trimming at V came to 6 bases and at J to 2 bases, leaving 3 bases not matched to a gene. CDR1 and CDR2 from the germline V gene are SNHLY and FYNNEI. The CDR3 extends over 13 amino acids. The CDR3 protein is CASREDRAYEQYF. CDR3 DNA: TGTGCCAGCAGGGAGGACAGGGCCTACGAGCAGTACTTC.

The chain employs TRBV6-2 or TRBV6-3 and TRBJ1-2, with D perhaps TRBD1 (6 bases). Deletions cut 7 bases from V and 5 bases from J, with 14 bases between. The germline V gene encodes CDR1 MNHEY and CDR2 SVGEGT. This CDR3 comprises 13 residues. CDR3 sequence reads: CASKDGGGYGYTF. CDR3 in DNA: TGTGCCAGCAAAGACGGAGGGGGATATGGCTACACCTTC.

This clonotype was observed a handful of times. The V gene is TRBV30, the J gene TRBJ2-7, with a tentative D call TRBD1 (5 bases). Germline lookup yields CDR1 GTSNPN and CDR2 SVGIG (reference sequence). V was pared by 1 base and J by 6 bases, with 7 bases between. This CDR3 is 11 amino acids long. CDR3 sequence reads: CAWSAGAEQYF. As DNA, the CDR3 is TGTGCCTGGAGTGCTGGGGCCGAGCAGTACTTC.

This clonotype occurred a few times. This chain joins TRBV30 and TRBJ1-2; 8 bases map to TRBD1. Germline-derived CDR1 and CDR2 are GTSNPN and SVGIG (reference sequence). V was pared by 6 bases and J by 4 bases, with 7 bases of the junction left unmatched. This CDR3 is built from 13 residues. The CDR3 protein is CACSGQGSYGYTF. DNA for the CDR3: TGTGCCTGCTCTGGACAGGGCAGCTATGGCTACACCTTC.

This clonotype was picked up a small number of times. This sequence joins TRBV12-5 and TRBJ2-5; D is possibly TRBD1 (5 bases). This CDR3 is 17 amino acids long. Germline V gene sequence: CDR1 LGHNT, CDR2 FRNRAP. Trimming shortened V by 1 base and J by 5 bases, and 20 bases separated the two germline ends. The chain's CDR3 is CASGLATEQGVGETQYF. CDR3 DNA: TGTGCTAGTGGTTTGGCCACAGAGCAGGGTGTAGGGGAGACCCAGTACTTC. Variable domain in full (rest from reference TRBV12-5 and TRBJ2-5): DARVTQTPRHKVTEMGQEVTMRCQPILGHNTVFWYRQTMMQGLELLAYFRNRAPLDDSGMPKDRFSAEMPDATLATLKIQPSEPRDSAVYFCASGLATEQGVGETQYFGPGTRLLVL.

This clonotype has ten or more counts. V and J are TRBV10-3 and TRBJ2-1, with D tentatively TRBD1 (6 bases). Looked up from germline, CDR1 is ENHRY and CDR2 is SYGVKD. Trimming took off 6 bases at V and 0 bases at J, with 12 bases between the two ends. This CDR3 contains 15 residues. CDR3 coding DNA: TGTGCCATCAGCAGACAGGCGAGCTCCTACAATGAGCAGTTCTTC. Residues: CAISRQASSYNEQFF.

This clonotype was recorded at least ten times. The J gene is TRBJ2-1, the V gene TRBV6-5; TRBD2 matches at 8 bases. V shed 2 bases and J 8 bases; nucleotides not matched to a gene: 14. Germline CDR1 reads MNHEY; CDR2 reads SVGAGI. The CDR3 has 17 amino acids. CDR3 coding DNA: TGTGCCAGCAGTTACGGGGGGGGTAGCGGGATTGGCGATGAGCAGTTCTTC. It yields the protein CASSYGGGSGIGDEQFF.

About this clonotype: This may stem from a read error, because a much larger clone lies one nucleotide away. This CDR3 is CASRDSRAKNTGELFF. DNA for the CDR3: TGTGCCAGCAGGGACAGTAGGGCAAAGAACACCGGGGAGCTGTTTTTT. V and J are TRBV2 and TRBJ2-2, with D possibly being TRBD1 (6 bases). Germline V gives CDR1 SNHLY, CDR2 FYNNEI. The CDR3 sequence is 16 residues long. V lost 6 bases and J lost 1, with 15 bases in between.

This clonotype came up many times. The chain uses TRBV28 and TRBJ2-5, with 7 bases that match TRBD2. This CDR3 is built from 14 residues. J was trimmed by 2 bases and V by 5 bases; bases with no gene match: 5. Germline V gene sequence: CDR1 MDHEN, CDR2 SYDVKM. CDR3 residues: CASSLPAGQETQYF. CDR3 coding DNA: TGTGCCAGCAGTCTCCCAGCGGGGCAAGAGACCCAGTACTTC.

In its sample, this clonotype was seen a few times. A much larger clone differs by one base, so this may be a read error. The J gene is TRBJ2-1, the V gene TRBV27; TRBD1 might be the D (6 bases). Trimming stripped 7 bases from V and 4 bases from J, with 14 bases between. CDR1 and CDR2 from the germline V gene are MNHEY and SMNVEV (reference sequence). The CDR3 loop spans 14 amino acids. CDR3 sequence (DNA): TGTGCCAGCACTACACAGGGAGTGTACAATGAGCAGTTCTTC. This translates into CASTTQGVYNEQFF.

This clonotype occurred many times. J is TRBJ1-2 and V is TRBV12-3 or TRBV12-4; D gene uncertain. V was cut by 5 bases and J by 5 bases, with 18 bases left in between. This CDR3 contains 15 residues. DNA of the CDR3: TGTGCCAGCAGTGCCTTGTGGGTTGGAAAATATGGCTACACCTTC. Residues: CASSALWVGKYGYTF.

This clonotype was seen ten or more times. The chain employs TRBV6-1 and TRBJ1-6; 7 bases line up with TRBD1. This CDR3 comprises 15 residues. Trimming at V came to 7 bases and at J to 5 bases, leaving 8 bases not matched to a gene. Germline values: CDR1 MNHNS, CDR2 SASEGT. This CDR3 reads CASNYRGRDNSPLHF. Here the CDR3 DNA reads TGTGCCAGCAACTACAGGGGACGGGATAATTCACCCCTCCACTTT.

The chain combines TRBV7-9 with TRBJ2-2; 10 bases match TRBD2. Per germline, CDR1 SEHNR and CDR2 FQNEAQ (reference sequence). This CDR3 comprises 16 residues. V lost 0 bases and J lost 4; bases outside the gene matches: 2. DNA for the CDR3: TGTGCCAGCAGCTTAGCTTCTAGCGGGAGCACCGGGGAGCTGTTTTTT. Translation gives CASSLASSGSTGELFF.

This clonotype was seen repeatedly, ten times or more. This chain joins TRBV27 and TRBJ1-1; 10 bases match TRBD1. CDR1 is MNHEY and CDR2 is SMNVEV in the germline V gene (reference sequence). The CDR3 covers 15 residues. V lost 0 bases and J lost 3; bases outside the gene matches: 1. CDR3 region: CASSLSDRGDTEAFF. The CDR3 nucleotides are TGTGCCAGCAGTTTATCGGACAGGGGGGACACTGAAGCTTTCTTT.

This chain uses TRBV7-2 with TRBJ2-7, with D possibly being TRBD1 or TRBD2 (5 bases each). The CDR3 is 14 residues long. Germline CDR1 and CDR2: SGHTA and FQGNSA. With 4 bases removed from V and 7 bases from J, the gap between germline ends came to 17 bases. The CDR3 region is CASSSIVRDGEQYF. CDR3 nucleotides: TGTGCCAGCAGCTCGATAGTCAGGGACGGGGAGCAGTACTTC. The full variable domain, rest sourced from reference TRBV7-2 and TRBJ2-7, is GAGVSQSPSNKVTEKGKDVELRCDPISGHTALYWYRQSLGQGLEFLIYFQGNSAPDKSGLPSDRFSAERTGGSVSTLTIQRTQQEDSAVYLCASSSIVRDGEQYFGPGTRLTVT.

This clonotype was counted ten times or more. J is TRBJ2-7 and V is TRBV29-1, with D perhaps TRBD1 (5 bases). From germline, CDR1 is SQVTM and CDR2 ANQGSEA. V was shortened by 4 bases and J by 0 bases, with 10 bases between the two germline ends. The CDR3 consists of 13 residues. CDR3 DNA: TGCAGCGTTGCGACAGTCAGCTCCTACGAGCAGTACTTC. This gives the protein CSVATVSSYEQYF.

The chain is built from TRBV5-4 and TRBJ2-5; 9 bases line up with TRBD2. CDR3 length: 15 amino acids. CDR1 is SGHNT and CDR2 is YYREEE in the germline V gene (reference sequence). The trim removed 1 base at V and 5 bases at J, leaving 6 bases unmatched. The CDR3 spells CASSLYAGGGETQYF. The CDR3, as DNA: TGTGCCAGCAGCTTGTACGCGGGAGGGGGCGAGACCCAGTACTTC.

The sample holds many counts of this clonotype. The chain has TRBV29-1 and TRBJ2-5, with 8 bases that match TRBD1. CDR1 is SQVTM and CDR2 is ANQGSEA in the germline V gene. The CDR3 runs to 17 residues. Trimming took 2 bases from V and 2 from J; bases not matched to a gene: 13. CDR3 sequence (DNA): TGCAGCGTTGAATTTCTTCCGGGACAGGCCGAACAAGAGACCCAGTACTTC. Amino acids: CSVEFLPGQAEQETQYF. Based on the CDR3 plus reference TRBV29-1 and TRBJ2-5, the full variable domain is SAVISQKPSRDICQRGTSLTIQCQVDSQVTMMFWYRQQPGQSLTLIATANQGSEATYESGFVIDKFPISRPNLTFSTLTVSNMSPEDSSIYLCSVEFLPGQAEQETQYFGPGTRLLVL.

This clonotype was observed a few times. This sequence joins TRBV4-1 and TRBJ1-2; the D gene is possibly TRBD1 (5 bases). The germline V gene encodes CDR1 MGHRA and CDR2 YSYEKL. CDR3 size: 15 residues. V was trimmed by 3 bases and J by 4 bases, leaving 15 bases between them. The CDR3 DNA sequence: TGCGCCAGCAGCCACCGGACAAGCGGCGGCTATGGCTACACCTTC. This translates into CASSHRTSGGYGYTF.

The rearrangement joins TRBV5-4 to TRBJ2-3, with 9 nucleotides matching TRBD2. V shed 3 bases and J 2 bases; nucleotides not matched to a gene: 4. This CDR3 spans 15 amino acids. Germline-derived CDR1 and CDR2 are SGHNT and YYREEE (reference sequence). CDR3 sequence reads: CASSYGTSPTDTQYF. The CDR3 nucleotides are TGTGCCAGCAGCTACGGGACTAGCCCCACAGATACGCAGTATTTT.

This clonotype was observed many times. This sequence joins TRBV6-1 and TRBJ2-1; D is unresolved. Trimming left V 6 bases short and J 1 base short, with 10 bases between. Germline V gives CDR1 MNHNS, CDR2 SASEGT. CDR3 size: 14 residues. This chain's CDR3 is CASRMLPSYNEQFF. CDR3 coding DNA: TGTGCCAGCAGGATGCTCCCGTCCTACAATGAGCAGTTCTTC.

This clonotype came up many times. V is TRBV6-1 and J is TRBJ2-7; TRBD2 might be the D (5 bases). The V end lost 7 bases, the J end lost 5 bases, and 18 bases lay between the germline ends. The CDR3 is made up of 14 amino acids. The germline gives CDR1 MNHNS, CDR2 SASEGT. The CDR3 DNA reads TGTGCCAGCAACCCTGGGAGTTTCCCACACGAGCAGTACTTC. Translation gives CASNPGSFPHEQYF.

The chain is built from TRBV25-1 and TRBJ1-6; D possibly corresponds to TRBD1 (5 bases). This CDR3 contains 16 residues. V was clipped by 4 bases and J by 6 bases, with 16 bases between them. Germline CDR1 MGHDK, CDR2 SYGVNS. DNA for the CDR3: TGTGCCAGCAGTGCTGGGACCGTTCGGGGTAATTCACCCCTCCACTTT. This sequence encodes CASSAGTVRGNSPLHF.